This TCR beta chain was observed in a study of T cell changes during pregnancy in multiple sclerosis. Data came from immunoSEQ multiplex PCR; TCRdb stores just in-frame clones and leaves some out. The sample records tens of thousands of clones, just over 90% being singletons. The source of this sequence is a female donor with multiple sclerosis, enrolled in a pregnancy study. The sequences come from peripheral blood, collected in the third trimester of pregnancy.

CDR3 protein: CASSPSPTGDGYTF. Written as DNA, the CDR3 is TGTGCCAGCTCACCAAGCCCGACAGGGGATGGCTACACCTTC. This chain links TRBV18 with TRBJ1-2, with 8 bases lining up with TRBD1. V shed 2 bases, J shed 6 bases, and the junction held 5 bases outside the gene matches. CDR3 length equals 14 residues. Germline CDR1 and CDR2: KGHSH and LQKENI.